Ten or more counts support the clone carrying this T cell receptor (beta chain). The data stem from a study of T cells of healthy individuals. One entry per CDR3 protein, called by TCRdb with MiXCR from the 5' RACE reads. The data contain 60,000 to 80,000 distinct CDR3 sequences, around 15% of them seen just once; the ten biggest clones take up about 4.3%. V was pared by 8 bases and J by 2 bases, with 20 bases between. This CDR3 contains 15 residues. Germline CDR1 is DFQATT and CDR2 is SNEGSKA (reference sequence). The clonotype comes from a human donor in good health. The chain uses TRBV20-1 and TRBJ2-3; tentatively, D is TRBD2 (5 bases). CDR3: CSSSLVGRDTDTQYF. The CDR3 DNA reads TGCAGTTCTTCTCTGGTAGGACGGGACACAGATACGCAGTATTTT.